These T cell receptor beta chains were read from a single sample in a study of T-cell memory formation after mild COVID-19. TCRdb re-derived calls from the 5' RACE reads in MiXCR, one entry per CDR3 protein. The profile shows around 340,000 distinct CDR3 sequences, around a fifth of them singletons. The sequencing input was PBMCs or a T cell subset sorted from them (not recorded which). These receptors all stem from an adult woman who had mild COVID-19 (a few samples of this study predate the infection). Cell type and time point are not known. Each CDR3 is given with its conserved first and last residue. The D gene is left open where the match is weak. Not every row has a clone size; where given, it reads once, few, many or a size class.

j_gene: TRBJ1-1
v_gene: TRBV9
d_gene: .
abundance: .
CDR3nt: TGTGCCAGCAGCGTAGGCGGGACGGCGAACACTGAAGCTTTCTTT
CDR3aa: CASSVGGTANTEAFF

j_gene: TRBJ2-3
v_gene: TRBV11-2
d_gene: .
abundance: .
CDR3nt: TGTGCCAGCAGCTCCCGAACTAGTGTGGATACGCAGTATTTT
CDR3aa: CASSSRTSVDTQYF

j_gene: TRBJ2-5
v_gene: TRBV6-5
d_gene: .
abundance: .
CDR3nt: TGTGCCAGCAGTTCTTCTCCGCGGGGACAGACCCAGTACTTC
CDR3aa: CASSSSPRGQTQYF

j_gene: TRBJ2-7
v_gene: TRBV3-1
d_gene: .
abundance: .
CDR3nt: TGTGCCAGCAGCCGCTCGGACAACTACGAGCAGTACTTC
CDR3aa: CASSRSDNYEQYF

j_gene: TRBJ2-2
v_gene: TRBV2
d_gene: .
abundance: .
CDR3nt: TGTGCCAGCGAGCGGTTCGCGAACACCGGGGAGCTGTTTTTT
CDR3aa: CASERFANTGELFF

j_gene: TRBJ2-7
v_gene: TRBV6-5
d_gene: TRBD1
abundance: .
CDR3nt: TGTGCCAGCAGCCCCAAGGGGGCCTACTCCTACGAGCAGTACTTC
CDR3aa: CASSPKGAYSYEQYF

j_gene: TRBJ1-2
v_gene: TRBV9
d_gene: .
abundance: few
CDR3nt: TGTGCCAGCAGCGTACGGATGGGGGGGAGCTATGGCTACACCTTC
CDR3aa: CASSVRMGGSYGYTF

j_gene: TRBJ2-1
v_gene: TRBV7-6
d_gene: .
abundance: few
CDR3nt: TGTGCCAGCAGTTATGACTCGATAGACGTGAGCCCATCCTACAATGAGCAGTTCTTC
CDR3aa: CASSYDSIDVSPSYNEQFF

j_gene: TRBJ1-4
v_gene: TRBV20-1
d_gene: TRBD1
abundance: .
CDR3nt: TGCAGTGCTCTAGGAAGGACAGGGATTAAAAAACTGTTTTTT
CDR3aa: CSALGRTGIKKLFF

j_gene: TRBJ1-4
v_gene: TRBV6-6
d_gene: .
abundance: few
CDR3nt: TGTGCCAGCAACGTCCCAGGGGTAACTAATGAAAAACTGTTTTTT
CDR3aa: CASNVPGVTNEKLFF

j_gene: TRBJ1-1
v_gene: TRBV5-1
d_gene: TRBD1
abundance: few
CDR3nt: TGCGCCAGCAGCTCGGACAGGGGGCCCACTGAAGCTTTCTTT
CDR3aa: CASSSDRGPTEAFF

j_gene: TRBJ1-2
v_gene: TRBV6-2/TRBV6-3
d_gene: .
abundance: few
CDR3nt: TGTGCCAGCAGTTACTTCCCCCCCGGGGATCGTGGCTACACCTTC
CDR3aa: CASSYFPPGDRGYTF

j_gene: TRBJ2-1
v_gene: TRBV4-1
d_gene: TRBD2
abundance: .
CDR3nt: TGCGCCAGCAGAGGAGGGAGCGGGGGGCCGGGTGAGCAGTTCTTC
CDR3aa: CASRGGSGGPGEQFF

j_gene: TRBJ2-1
v_gene: TRBV5-1
d_gene: TRBD1
abundance: few
CDR3nt: TGCGCCAGCAGCCATCCGGGACAGGGACTGCATGAGCAGTTCTTC
CDR3aa: CASSHPGQGLHEQFF

j_gene: TRBJ2-1
v_gene: TRBV20-1
d_gene: TRBD2
abundance: .
CDR3nt: TGCAGTGCTAGGGGGGGACTAGCGGGATGGAGTGAGCAGTTCTTC
CDR3aa: CSARGGLAGWSEQFF

j_gene: TRBJ2-7
v_gene: TRBV6-2/TRBV6-3
d_gene: TRBD2
abundance: .
CDR3nt: TGTGCCAGCAGAAAACTAGCGGGGATGTCCTACGAGCAGTACTTC
CDR3aa: CASRKLAGMSYEQYF

j_gene: TRBJ1-6
v_gene: TRBV20-1
d_gene: TRBD1
abundance: many
CDR3nt: TGCAGTGCTAGAGTTGGGGCATCCACAGGGGACTATAATTCACCCCTCCACTTT
CDR3aa: CSARVGASTGDYNSPLHF